One T cell receptor (beta chain) is described in this entry. Its cognate antigen is unknown. J gave up 0 bases and V 5 bases, and 12 bases lay outside the gene matches. Germline assignment: CDR1 SGHVS and CDR2 FNYEAQ. The CDR3 covers 19 residues. The entry originates in a study of graft-versus-host responses after intestinal transplantation. About the study: All recipients were transplanted with multivisceral, liver-intestinal, or isolated intestinal grafts. Recipients uniformly received anti-thymocyte globulin induction, followed by tacrolimus and steroids for approximately 3 years.

Some clones are missing from TCRdb's copy, which holds only in-frame ones; the method was immunoSEQ multiplex PCR. The sample holds some 90,000 clones, about nine tenths seen once. General observations from the study: Some patients had graft-donor T cell macrochimerism, and their allografts showed high graft-versus-host to host-versus-graft clonal ratios.

Here the sequenced sample was unstimulated CD8+ T cells sorted from spleen or lymph node cells, taken before intestinal transplant. The V and J genes are TRBV7-6 and TRBJ2-6, with 8 bases fitting TRBD1. This sequence originates from a human donor who received an intestinal transplant. CDR3 sequence (DNA): TGTGCCAGCAGCCCTAACCAGGACAGGGATTACTCTGGGGCCAACGTCCTGACTTTC. It codes for CASSPNQDRDYSGANVLTF.